This entry describes one T cell receptor beta chain. Its antigen is not yet known. No much larger clone exists at a distance of one base, and base qualities are not known. The germline V gene (reference sequence) sets CDR1 to LNHDA and CDR2 to SQIVND. V loses 2 bases of germline sequence and J loses 6 bases, and the interval between the two ends is 4 bases. The CDR3 covers 12 residues, taking in both the cysteine and the phenylalanine. Only CDR3 DNA is held: 36 bases, read in frame from base 1. Following the manufacturer's recommendations, the immunoSEQ kit was used to generate TCR beta libraries from genomic DNA. To prepare the libraries, a first multiplex PCR with proprietary primers was run, followed by a second PCR that added unique barcodes, and a bead cleanup was done after each round. Each sample batch included a kit-provided positive control reaction and a negative control reaction. The final libraries underwent checking on an Agilent 4200 TapeStation D1000 ScreenTape, volumetric pooling, and quantification by qPCR. An Illumina NextSeq500 fitted with a MidOutput 150-cycle cartridge performed the sequencing, running 156 Read1 cycles and 15 Index1 cycles with the kit's custom primers. The pooled library was loaded at 1.0 pM with a 20% PhiX control spike-in. The study's processing was this. Vendor-processed data were analyzed in R, with a clonotype defined as all T cells sharing the same CDR3 nucleotide sequence. For clone abundance analyses, frequencies were normalized to the 10,000 most abundant clones in each sample. Public T cell clones, which averaged fewer than five per sample, were removed prior to analysis. Tumor-enriched and baseline blood-enriched clonotypes were defined by at least a 32-fold difference in abundance between compartments. Clonotypes expanded or contracted between blood time points were identified with a beta-binomial differential abundance model. Tumor-blood repertoire similarity was measured with the Baroni-Urbani and Buser coefficient, and groups were compared using two-tailed Wilcoxon tests in R. TCRdb retrieved this table from immuneACCESS and kept in-frame rearrangements only. Not all clones are present; in checked studies, unresolved V genes account for under half, and no reason is known for the remainder. Clone size and V and J calls were adopted from that table, with D and trimming inferred from the DNA. A total of roughly 100,000 clones appear in this sample, about 79% of them only once. The top ten hold roughly 6.8% of the sample.

The data were taken from a study of radiation and T cells in renal cell carcinoma (dated by TCRdb to 2018 to 2020). About the study as a whole: Samples came from a clinical trial, in which primary renal cell carcinomas received 15 Gy stereotactic body radiation therapy followed by nephrectomy 4 weeks later. In total, approximately 53 samples underwent TCR beta sequencing: 25 or so tumors plus 27 peripheral blood samples. Across all 50 or so samples, 4,016,671 unique CDR3 nucleotide sequences, encoding around 2.4 million unique CDR3 amino acid sequences, were identified.

What the research found in general, with its limitations: An increase in top tumor clonotypes in blood was observed from baseline to 2 weeks post-radiation, followed by contraction by 4 weeks, which was taken to suggest transient expansion of tumor-resident clones. Because pretreatment tumor biopsies were not available, the baseline intratumoral presence of clonotypes could not be determined. Blood repertoire dynamics were not followed beyond 4 weeks after treatment. The single-armed trial design could not address effects of radiation dose or scheduling on the TCR repertoire.

The sample's time point, from its label and the paper: baseline pretreatment blood. The treatment or condition label of this sample denotes: 15 Gy SBRT to primary tumor, nephrectomy 4 weeks later. Serial peripheral blood from radiation-treated patients was sampled at baseline, 2 weeks and 4 weeks after SBRT to track tumor-enriched clonotypes. All patients had renal cell carcinoma with clear cell pathology. The QIAamp DNA Blood Mini Kit (Qiagen) was used to prepare genomic DNA for TCR sequencing. Only samples passing all quality control checks were included in the analyses. The chain joins TRBV19 to TRBJ2-2, with the D gene uncertain. Specimen: blood, collected from a patient whose treatment included radiotherapy and nephrectomy. This TCR was recovered from a man in his 60s with renal cell carcinoma. The sequenced DNA is TGTGCCAGTAGTATAAGATCCGGGGAGCTGTTTTTT. The resulting protein is CASSIRSGELFF. Outside the CDR3, residues come from the reference TRBV19 and TRBJ2-2 proteins, so the full variable domain is: DGGITQSPKYLFRKEGQNVTLSCEQNLNHDAMYWYRQDPGQGLRLIYYSQIVNDFQKGDIAEGYSVSREKKESFPLTVTSAQKNPTAFYLCASSIRSGELFFGEGSRLTVL.